The next 5 T cell receptor beta chains were all read from a single sample in a study of shared clonotypes between healthy human individuals. Method: immunoSEQ multiplex PCR; TCRdb's copy keeps in-frame clones and lacks some. The sample lists about 2.4 million clones, 80% to 95% occurring once. Sequenced material: naive CD4+ T cells from PBMCs. Noted subset: CD45RA+ positively selected. These receptors were obtained from a man aged 18 to 29 in good health. Some clones in this sample may be carry-over from other donors' samples.

This clone was picked up a small number of times. The chain is built from TRBV4-2 and TRBJ2-2, with TRBD2 as a possible D gene (5 bases). There are 14 residues in the CDR3. Trimming removed 3 bases at V and 4 bases at J, with 9 bases between. CDR1 LGHNA and CDR2 YNFKEQ come from the germline V gene. The CDR3 loop reads CASSQRASTGELFF. Here the CDR3 DNA reads TGTGCCAGCAGCCAGAGGGCTAGCACCGGGGAGCTGTTTTTT.

This clone was picked up one time. This CDR3 is also generated by other DNA sequences in the sample. The rearrangement uses TRBV6-5 and TRBJ1-1; D is unresolved. Per germline, CDR1 MNHEY and CDR2 SVGAGI. This CDR3 is built from 13 residues. V was shortened by 0 bases and J by 2 bases, with 4 bases between the two germline ends. In DNA form, the CDR3 reads TGTGCCAGCAGTTACTCTAGAAACACTGAAGCTTTCTTT. The encoded protein is CASSYSRNTEAFF.

The J gene is TRBJ2-3, the V gene TRBV7-2; 9 nucleotides match TRBD2. Trimming removed 2 bases from V and 0 bases from J; junction bases left unmatched: 3. CDR1 and CDR2 from the germline V gene are SGHTA and FQGNSA. The CDR3 spans 16 residues. Written as DNA, the CDR3 is TGTGCCAGCAGCTTATCTAGCGGGGCTAGCACAGATACGCAGTATTTT. Its translation: CASSLSSGASTDTQYF.

A note on this clone: A much larger clone sits a single nucleotide away, making a read error possible. The chain combines TRBV7-8 with TRBJ1-2, with a weak D call TRBD1 (6 bases). From germline, CDR1 is SGHVS and CDR2 FQNEAQ. CDR3 length equals 13 residues. V was pared by 5 bases and J by 2 bases, with 9 bases between. The CDR3 DNA sequence: TGTGCCAGCAGCCATGGACAGAACTATGGCTACACCTTC. Its protein product is CASSHGQNYGYTF.

This clone occurred once. V usage is TRBV15 and J usage is TRBJ2-5, with no clear D. Trimming pared 0 bases from V and 6 bases from J, leaving 11 bases between. CDR3 size: 14 residues. CDR1 LNHNV and CDR2 YYDKDF come from the germline V gene (reference sequence). CDR3 sequence reads: CATSRDQGGKTQYF. As DNA, the CDR3 is TGTGCCACCAGCAGAGATCAAGGTGGCAAGACCCAGTACTTC.